This entry features one TCR beta chain sequence. Participants, about 18 to 100 years old, spanned around 25 US areas. Generated by immunoSEQ multiplex PCR, the TCRdb table keeps only in-frame clones and is missing some. The sample records about 210,000 clones, around 86% being singletons. This entry is derived from a study of blood T cell repertoires in COVID-19. Germline V gene data show CDR1 as SGHNT and CDR2 as YYREEE (reference sequence). V gave up 4 bases and J gave up 6 bases, with 19 bases separating them. This CDR3 is 16 amino acids long. The sample consisted of PBMCs or T cells enriched from blood (not recorded which). This sequence joins TRBV5-4 and TRBJ2-2; D perhaps matches TRBD1 (5 bases). This receptor was obtained from a man aged 25-40 years in a cohort exposed to, infected with or recovered from COVID-19 (not recorded which). The CDR3 DNA reads as TGTGCCAGCAGCGTAGGACCAGGGCGGCGATCCGGGGAGCTGTTTTTT. Its translation: CASSVGPGRRSGELFF.